This record covers a single T cell receptor (beta chain). The sample is drawn from a study of shared clonotypes between healthy human individuals. It was across several immunoSEQ plates that each subset's genomic DNA was evenly split. Among the unsorted PBMC samples, replicate PCRs used approximately 320 ng DNA, roughly 30,000 T cell genomes. As originally analysed: ImmunoSEQ output lacked quality scores and full-length reads, limiting matched filtering. TCRdb's copy holds only in-frame clones and misses some; the assay was immunoSEQ multiplex PCR. V and J calls and clone size are given by that table; D and trimming were obtained from the DNA. In the table there are approximately 500,000 clones, over 70% of which are singletons. With 7 bases removed from V and 7 bases from J, the gap between germline ends came to 9 bases. Germline CDR1 and CDR2: MNHNY and SVGAGI (reference sequence). This CDR3 is 11 amino acids long.

Sequenced material: PBMCs. This chain joins TRBV6-6 and TRBJ2-3; no firm D call. The clonotype was recovered from a woman between 40 and 55 years old in good health. Some clones in this sample may be carry-over from other donors' samples. This CDR3 reads CASTRSNTQYF. CDR3 DNA: TGTGCCAGCACCCGCAGCAATACGCAGTATTTT.